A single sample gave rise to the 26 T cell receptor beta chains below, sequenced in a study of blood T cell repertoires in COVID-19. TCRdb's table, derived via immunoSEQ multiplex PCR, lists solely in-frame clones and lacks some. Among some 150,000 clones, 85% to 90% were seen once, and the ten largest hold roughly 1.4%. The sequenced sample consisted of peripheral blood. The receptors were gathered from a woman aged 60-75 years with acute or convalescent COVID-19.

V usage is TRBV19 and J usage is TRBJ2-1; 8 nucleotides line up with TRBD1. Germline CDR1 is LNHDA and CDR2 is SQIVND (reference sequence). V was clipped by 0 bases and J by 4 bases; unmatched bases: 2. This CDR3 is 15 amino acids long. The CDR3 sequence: CASSIEGQGYNEQFF. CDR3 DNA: TGTGCCAGTAGTATAGAAGGACAGGGTTACAATGAGCAGTTCTTC.

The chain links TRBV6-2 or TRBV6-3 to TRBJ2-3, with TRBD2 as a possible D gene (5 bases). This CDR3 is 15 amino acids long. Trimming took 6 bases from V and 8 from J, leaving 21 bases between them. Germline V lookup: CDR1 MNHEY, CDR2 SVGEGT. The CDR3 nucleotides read TGTGCCAGCAGCCGACCCACGGGGTCGGCGGGTACGCAGTATTTT. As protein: CASSRPTGSAGTQYF.

In DNA form, the CDR3 reads TGTGCCAGCAGTCGGACAGAGAACACTGAAGCTTTCTTT. Protein product: CASSRTENTEAFF. V usage is TRBV12-3 or TRBV12-4 and J usage is TRBJ1-1, with a tentative D call TRBD1 (6 bases). This CDR3 has 13 amino acids. V was shortened by 5 bases and J by 1 base, with 8 bases between the two germline ends.

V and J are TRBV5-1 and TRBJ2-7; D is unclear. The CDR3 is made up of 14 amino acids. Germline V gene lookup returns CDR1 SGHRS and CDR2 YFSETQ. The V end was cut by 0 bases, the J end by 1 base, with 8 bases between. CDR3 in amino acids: CASSLARTSYEQYF. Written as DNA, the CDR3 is TGCGCCAGCAGCTTGGCGAGAACGTCCTACGAGCAGTACTTC.

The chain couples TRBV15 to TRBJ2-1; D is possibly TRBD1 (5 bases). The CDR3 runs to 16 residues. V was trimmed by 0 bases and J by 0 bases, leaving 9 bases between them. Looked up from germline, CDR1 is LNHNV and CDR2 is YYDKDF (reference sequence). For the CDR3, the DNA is TGTGCCACCAGCAGAGAAGGGGCAGGCTCCTACAATGAGCAGTTCTTC. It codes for CATSREGAGSYNEQFF.

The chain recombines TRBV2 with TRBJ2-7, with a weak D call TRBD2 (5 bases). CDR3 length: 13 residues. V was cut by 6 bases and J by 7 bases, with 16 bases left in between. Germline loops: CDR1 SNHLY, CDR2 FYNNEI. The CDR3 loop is CASRIGSTGEQYF. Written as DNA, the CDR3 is TGTGCCAGCAGGATCGGGTCAACGGGGGAGCAGTACTTC.

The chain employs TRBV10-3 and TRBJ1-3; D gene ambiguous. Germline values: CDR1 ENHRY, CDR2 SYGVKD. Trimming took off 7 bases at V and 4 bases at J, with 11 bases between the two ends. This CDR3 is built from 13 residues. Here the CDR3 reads CAITPRLGNTIYF. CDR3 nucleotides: TGTGCCATCACTCCGCGACTGGGAAACACCATATATTTT.

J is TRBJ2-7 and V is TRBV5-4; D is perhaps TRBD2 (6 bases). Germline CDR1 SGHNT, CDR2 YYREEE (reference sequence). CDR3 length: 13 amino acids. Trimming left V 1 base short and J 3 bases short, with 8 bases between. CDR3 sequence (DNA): TGTGCCAGCAGCTTGTTCGGGGGCTACGAGCAGTACTTC. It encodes CASSLFGGYEQYF.

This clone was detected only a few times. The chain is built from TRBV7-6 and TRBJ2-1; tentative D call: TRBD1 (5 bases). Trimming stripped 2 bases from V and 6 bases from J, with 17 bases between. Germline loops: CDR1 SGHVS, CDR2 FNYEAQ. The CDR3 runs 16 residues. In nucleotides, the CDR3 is TGTGCCAGCAGCTTACAGGGTAGTCCAGACATCAATGAGCAGTTCTTC. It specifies CASSLQGSPDINEQFF.

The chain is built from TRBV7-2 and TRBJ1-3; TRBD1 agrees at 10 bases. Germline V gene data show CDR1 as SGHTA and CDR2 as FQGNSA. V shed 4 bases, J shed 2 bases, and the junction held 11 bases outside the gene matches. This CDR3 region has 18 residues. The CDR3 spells CASSWTPLGTGAGNTIYF. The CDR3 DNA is TGTGCCAGCAGCTGGACCCCCCTTGGGACAGGGGCTGGAAACACCATATATTTT.

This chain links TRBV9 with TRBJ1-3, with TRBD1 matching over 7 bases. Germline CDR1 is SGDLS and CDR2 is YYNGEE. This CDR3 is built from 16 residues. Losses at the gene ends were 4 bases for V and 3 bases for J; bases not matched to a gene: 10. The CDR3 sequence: CASSRGQLGGGNTIYF. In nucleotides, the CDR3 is TGTGCCAGCAGCCGGGGACAGCTAGGAGGTGGAAACACCATATATTTT.

The CDR3 nucleotides are TGTGCCAGCAGTGAGAACCTTTGGACTAGCGGGTCAGATACGCAGTATTTT. This sequence encodes CASSENLWTSGSDTQYF. This chain uses TRBV28 with TRBJ2-3; 11 nucleotides agree with TRBD2. V gave up 5 bases and J gave up 4 bases; unmatched junction bases: 11. This CDR3 region has 17 residues. Germline V gene data show CDR1 as MDHEN and CDR2 as SYDVKM.

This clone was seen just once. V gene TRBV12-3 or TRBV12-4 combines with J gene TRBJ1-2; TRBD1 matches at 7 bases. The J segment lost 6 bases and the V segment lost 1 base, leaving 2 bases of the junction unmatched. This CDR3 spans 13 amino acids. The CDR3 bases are TGTGCCAGCAGTTTAGGACAGGGCCATGGCTACACCTTC. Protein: CASSLGQGHGYTF.

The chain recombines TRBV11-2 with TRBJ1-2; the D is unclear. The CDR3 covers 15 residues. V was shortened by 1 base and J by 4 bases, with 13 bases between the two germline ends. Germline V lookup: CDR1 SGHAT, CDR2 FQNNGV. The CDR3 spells CASSLVNNYIYGYTF. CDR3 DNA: TGTGCCAGCAGCTTAGTTAACAACTATATCTATGGCTACACCTTC. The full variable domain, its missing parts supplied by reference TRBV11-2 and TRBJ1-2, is EAGVAQSPRYKIIEKRQSVAFWCNPISGHATLYWYQQILGQGPKLLIQFQNNGVVDDSQLPKDRFSAERLKGVDSTLKIQPAKLEDSAVYLCASSLVNNYIYGYTFGSGTRLTVV.

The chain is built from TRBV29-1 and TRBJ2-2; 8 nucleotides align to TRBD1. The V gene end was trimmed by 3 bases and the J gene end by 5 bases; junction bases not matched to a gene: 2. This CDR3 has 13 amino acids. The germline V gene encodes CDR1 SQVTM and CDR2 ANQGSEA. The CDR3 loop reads CSVDRGLTGELFF. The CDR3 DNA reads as TGCAGCGTTGACAGGGGGCTTACCGGGGAGCTGTTTTTT.

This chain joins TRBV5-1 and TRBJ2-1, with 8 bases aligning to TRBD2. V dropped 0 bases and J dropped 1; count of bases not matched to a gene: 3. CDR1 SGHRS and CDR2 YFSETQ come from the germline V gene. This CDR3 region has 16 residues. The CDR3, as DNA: TGCGCCAGCAGCTTGGCGAGCGGGGGTTCCTACAATGAGCAGTTCTTC. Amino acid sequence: CASSLASGGSYNEQFF.

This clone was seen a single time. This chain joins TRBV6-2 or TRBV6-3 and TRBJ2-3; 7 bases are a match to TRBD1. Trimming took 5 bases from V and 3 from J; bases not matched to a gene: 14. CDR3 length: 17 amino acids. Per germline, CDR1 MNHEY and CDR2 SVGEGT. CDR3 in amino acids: CASSHNPRQGWTDTQYF. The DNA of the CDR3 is TGTGCCAGCAGTCATAACCCTAGACAGGGTTGGACAGATACGCAGTATTTT.

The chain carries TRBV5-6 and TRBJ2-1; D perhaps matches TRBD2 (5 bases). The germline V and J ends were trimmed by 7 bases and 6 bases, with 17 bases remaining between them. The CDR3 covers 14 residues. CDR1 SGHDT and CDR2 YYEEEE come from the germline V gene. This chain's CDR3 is CASGVSPRGNEQFF. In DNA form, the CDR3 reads TGTGCCAGCGGTGTTTCCCCCCGGGGCAATGAGCAGTTCTTC.

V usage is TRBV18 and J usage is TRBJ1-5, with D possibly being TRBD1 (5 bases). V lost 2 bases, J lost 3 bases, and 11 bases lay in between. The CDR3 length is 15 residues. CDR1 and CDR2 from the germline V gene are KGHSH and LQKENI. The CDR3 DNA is TGTGCCAGCTCACCAGAGATCAGGGACAATCAGCCCCAGCATTTT. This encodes CASSPEIRDNQPQHF. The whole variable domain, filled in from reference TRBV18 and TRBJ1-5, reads NAGVMQNPRHLVRRRGQEARLRCSPMKGHSHVYWYRQLPEEGLKFMVYLQKENIIDESGMPKERFSAEFPKEGPSILRIQQVVRGDSAAYFCASSPEIRDNQPQHFGDGTRLSIL.

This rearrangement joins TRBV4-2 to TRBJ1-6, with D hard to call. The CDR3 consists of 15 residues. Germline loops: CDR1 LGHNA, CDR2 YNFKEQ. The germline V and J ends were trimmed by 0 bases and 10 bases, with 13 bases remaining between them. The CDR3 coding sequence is TGTGCCAGCAGCCAAGAGTGGAGGGAAGGCTCACCCCTCCACTTT. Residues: CASSQEWREGSPLHF.

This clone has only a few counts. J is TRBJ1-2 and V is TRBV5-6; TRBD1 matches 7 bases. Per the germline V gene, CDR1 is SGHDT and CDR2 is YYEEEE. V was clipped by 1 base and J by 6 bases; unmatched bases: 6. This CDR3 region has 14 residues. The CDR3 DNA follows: TGTGCCAGCAGCTTGTATCCAGGGGGGAATGGCTACACCTTC. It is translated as CASSLYPGGNGYTF.

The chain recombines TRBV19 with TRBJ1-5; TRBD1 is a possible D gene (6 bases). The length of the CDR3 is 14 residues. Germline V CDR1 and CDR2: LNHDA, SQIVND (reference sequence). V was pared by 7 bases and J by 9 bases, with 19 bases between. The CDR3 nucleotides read TGTGCCAGTACTTTGCGGGGGGCTGGTTGGCCCCAGCATTTT. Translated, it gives CASTLRGAGWPQHF.

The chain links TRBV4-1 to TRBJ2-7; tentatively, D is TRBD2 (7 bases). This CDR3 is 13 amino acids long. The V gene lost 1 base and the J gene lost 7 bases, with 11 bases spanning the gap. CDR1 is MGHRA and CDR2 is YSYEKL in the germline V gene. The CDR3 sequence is CASSQAGEGEQYF. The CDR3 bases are TGCGCCAGCAGCCAAGCAGGGGAGGGAGAGCAGTACTTC.

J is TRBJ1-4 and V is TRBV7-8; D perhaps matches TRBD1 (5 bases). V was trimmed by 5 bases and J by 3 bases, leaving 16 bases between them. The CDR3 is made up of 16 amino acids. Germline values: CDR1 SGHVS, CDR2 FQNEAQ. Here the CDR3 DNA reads TGTGCCAGCAGCCGACCCGCGGGGCTCTCTAATGAAAAACTGTTTTTT. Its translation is CASSRPAGLSNEKLFF.

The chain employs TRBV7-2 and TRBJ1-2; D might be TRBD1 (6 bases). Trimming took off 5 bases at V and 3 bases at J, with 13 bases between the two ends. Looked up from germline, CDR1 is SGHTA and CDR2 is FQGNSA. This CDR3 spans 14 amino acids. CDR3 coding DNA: TGTGCCAGCAGCAAGGGACACCAAGACTATGGCTACACCTTC. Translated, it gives CASSKGHQDYGYTF.

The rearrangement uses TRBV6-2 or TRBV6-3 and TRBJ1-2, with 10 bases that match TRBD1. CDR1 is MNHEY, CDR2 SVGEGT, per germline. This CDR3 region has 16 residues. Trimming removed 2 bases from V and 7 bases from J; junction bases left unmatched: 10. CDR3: CASSYQVGTGASGYTF. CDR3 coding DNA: TGTGCCAGCAGTTACCAGGTCGGGACAGGGGCCTCTGGCTACACCTTC.